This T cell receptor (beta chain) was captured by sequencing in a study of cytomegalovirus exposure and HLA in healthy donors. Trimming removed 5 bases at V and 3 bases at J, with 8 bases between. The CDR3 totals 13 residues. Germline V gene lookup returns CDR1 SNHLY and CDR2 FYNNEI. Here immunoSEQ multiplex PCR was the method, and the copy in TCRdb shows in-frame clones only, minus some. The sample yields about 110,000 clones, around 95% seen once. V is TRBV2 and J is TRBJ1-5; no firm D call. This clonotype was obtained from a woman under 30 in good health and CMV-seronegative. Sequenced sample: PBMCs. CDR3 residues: CASSRDLNQPQHF. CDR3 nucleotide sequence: TGTGCCAGCAGTAGAGATCTCAATCAGCCCCAGCATTTT.